This TCR beta chain appears in the sequencing data of a study of T-cell reconstitution after alpha-beta-depleted transplantation in children. As it was prepared, the TCRbeta library received unique molecular identifiers. One entry per CDR3 protein results from TCRdb running MiXCR on the PCR reads. The table lists about 870,000 distinct CDR3 sequences, around 17% of them singletons. V lost 3 bases to trimming and J lost 3 bases, with 15 bases between them. From germline, CDR1 is DFQATT and CDR2 SNEGSKA (reference sequence). The CDR3 runs 14 residues. This clonotype appeared a few times. The material sequenced was PBMCs, mostly from graft donor cells, taken 360 days after TCRalphabeta/CD19-depleted stem cell transplant. The V and J genes are TRBV20-1 and TRBJ2-7; tentatively, D is TRBD2 (5 bases). The clonotype was recovered from a male patient between 5 and 17 years old who had a stem cell transplant for acute lymphoblastic leukemia, so the T cells may come from the graft donor. The CDR3 reads CSASGWTRGYEQYF. The CDR3 bases are TGCAGTGCTAGTGGCTGGACCCGGGGCTACGAGCAGTACTTC.